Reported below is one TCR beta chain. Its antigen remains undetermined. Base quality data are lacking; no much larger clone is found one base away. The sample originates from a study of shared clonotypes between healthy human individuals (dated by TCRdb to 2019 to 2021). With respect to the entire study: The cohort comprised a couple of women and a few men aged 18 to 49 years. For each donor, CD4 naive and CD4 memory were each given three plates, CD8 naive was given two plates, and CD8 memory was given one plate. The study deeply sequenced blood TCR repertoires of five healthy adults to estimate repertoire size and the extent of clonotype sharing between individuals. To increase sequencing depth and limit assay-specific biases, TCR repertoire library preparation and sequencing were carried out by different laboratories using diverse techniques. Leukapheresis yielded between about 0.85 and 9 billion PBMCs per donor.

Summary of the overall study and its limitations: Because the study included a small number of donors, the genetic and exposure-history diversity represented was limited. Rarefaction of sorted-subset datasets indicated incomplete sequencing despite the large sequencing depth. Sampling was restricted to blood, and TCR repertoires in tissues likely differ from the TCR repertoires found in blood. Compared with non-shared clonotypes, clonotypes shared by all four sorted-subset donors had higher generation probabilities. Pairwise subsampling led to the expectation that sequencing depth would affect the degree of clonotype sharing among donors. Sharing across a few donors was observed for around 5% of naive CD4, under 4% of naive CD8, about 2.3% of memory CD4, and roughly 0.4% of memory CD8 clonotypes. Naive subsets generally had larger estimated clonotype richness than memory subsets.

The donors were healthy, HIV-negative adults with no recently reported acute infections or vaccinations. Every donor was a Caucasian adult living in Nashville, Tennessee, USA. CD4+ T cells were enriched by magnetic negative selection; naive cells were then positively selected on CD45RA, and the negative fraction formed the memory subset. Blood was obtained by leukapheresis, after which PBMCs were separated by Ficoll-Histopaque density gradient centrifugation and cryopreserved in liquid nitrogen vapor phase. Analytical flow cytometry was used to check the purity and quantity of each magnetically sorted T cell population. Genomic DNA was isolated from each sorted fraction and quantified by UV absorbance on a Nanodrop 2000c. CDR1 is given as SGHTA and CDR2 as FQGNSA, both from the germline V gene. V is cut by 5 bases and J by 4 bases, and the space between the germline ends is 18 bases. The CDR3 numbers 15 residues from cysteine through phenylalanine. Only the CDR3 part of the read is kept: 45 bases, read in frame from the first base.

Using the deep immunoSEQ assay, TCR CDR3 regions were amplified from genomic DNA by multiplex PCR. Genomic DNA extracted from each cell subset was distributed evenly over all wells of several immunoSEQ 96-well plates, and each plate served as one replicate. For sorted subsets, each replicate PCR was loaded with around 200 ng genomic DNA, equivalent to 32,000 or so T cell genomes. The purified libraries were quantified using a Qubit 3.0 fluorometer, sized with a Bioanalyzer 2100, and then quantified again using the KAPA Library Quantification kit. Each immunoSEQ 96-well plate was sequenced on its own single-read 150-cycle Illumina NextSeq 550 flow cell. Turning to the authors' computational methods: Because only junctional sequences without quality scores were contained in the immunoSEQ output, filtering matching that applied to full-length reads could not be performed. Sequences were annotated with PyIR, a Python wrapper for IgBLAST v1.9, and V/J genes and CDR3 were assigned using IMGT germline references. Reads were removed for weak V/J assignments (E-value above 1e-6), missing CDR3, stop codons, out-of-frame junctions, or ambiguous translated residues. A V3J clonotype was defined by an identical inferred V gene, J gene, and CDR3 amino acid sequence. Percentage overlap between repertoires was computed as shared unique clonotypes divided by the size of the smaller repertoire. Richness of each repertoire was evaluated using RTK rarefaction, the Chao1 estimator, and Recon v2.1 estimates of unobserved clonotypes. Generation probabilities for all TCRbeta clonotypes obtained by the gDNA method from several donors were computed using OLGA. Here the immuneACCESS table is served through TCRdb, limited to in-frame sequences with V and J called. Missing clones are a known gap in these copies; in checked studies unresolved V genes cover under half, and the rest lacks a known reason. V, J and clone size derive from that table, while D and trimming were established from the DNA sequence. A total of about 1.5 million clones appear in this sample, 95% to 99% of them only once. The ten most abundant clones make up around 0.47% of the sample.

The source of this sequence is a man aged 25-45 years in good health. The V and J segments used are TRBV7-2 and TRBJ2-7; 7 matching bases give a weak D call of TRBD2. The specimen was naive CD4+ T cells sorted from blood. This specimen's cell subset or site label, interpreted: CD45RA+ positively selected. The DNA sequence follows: TGTGCCAGCAGCACAGAGACGGGGGGCGGATACGAGCAGTACTTC. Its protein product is CASSTETGGGYEQYF.